This TCR beta chain was obtained from a study of T cell responses to AZD1222 COVID-19 vaccine. Germline V gene lookup returns CDR1 SGDLS and CDR2 YYNGEE. The ends lost 3 bases at V and 5 bases at J; junction bases unmatched: 10. This CDR3 contains 15 residues. The table came from immunoSEQ multiplex PCR; TCRdb's copy has only in-frame clones and leaves some out. The sample records 100,000 to 150,000 clones, approximately 82% being singletons. General observations from the study: Variant regions that are unmutated are reportedly the target of nearly half of spike-specific TCRs.

Remarks on this clone: Its matching antigen is unknown.

The sequences come from peripheral blood, collected 28 days after the second AZD1222 dose. This receptor was obtained from an adult who received the AZD1222 COVID-19 vaccine. The genes are TRBV9 and TRBJ1-1; 7 bases fit TRBD1. The CDR3 DNA is TGTGCCAGCAGCGACCGGACAGGAAGAGATACTGAAGCTTTCTTT. This sequence encodes CASSDRTGRDTEAFF. The full variable domain, in which reference TRBV9 and TRBJ1-1 provide the parts outside the CDR3, is DSGVTQTPKHLITATGQRVTLRCSPRSGDLSVYWYQQSLDQGLQFLIQYYNGEERAKGNILERFSAQQFPDLHSELNLSSLELGDSALYFCASSDRTGRDTEAFFGQGTRLTVV.